This T cell receptor beta chain is from a study of blood T cell repertoires in COVID-19. Study background: From the United States, Italy and Spain came samples of acute and convalescent COVID-19. T cells, B-cell-depleted T cells, or PBMCs supplied cDNA or gDNA.

In the study's own analysis: Nucleated cell counts were estimated from reference gene primer amplification. Assay used: immunoSEQ multiplex PCR; TCRdb lists only in-frame clones, some missing. V and J calls and clone size are given by that table; D and trimming were obtained from the DNA. The sample lists roughly 240,000 clones, about 89% occurring once. This CDR3 region has 15 residues. Germline V gene data show CDR1 as SGHNT and CDR2 as YYREEE (reference sequence). V was cut by 4 bases and J by 3 bases, with 14 bases left in between. This TCR was sampled from a woman aged 60-75 years who had recovered from COVID-19. The V gene is TRBV5-4, the J gene TRBJ2-4; perhaps TRBD2 as D (5 bases). Sequenced: peripheral blood. CDR3 loop: CASSIRGTLKNIQYF. CDR3 DNA: TGTGCCAGCAGCATACGGGGTACCCTCAAAAACATTCAGTACTTC.